This T cell receptor (beta chain) was identified in a study of CD4 T cells in relation to SARS-CoV-2 and coronaviruses. A note on this clone: Its target is unknown.

The data were produced by immunoSEQ multiplex PCR, yet TCRdb's version contains in-frame clones alone and is incomplete. Among approximately 39,000 clones listed, under 80% were seen once. The CDR3 runs 17 residues. The junction had 5 bases not matched to a gene; V was cut back by 2 bases and J by 0 bases. Germline V CDR1 and CDR2: LGHDT, YNNKEL (reference sequence). Sequences were obtained from memory CD4+ T cells from PBMCs, cultured in vitro. The chain employs TRBV3-1 (or the pseudogene TRBV3-2) and TRBJ2-1, with TRBD2 matching over 9 bases. The source is an adult with COVID-19. CDR3 in amino acids: CASSQLIAGDSYNEQFF. As DNA, the CDR3 is TGTGCCAGCAGCCAACTGATAGCGGGGGACTCCTACAATGAGCAGTTCTTC.